This TCR beta chain was identified during a study of OX40 agonist ivuxolimab in advanced cancers. Germline values: CDR1 LGHNA, CDR2 YSLEER. The CDR3 sequence is 17 residues long. V was trimmed by 0 bases and J by 0 bases, leaving 12 bases between them. As regards this clone: The sample holds other DNA sequences that translate to the same CDR3.

The assay was immunoSEQ multiplex PCR, and TCRdb's table has in-frame clones only and misses some. Of 76,000 or so clones in the sample, 70% to 90% were seen once. The material was CD4+ or CD8+ T cells sorted from blood, obtained in a trial of the OX40 agonist ivuxolimab. V is TRBV4-3 and J is TRBJ2-1; TRBD2 is a possible D gene (6 bases). This TCR derives from an adult with an advanced solid tumor such as melanoma, head and neck, liver or kidney cancer. The CDR3 DNA sequence: TGCGCCAGCAGCCAAGAGCGGGGTTCTAGCTCCTACAATGAGCAGTTCTTC. As protein: CASSQERGSSSYNEQFF.